This T cell receptor beta chain came from a study of blood T cells in healthy people across ages. Findings of the study overall: Because sorting was not performed, PBMCs prevented conclusive naive versus antigen-experienced comparison.

Together with a sample-barcoded 5' primer, a J-beta primer mix was included in a second PCR lasting about 7 to 11 cycles. Every single cDNA molecule received a tag from a template-switch adaptor with 12 random nucleotides. Every sample gave at least 3 million paired-end reads containing CDR3. Each CDR3 protein is one row after TCRdb ran MiXCR on the 5' RACE reads. The data hold 1.5 million to 2 million distinct CDR3 sequences, with around 48% observed a single time. The CDR3 is 14 residues long. V was shortened by 2 bases and J by 0 bases, with 8 bases between the two germline ends. This clonotype was seen a handful of times. The antigen is undetermined. PBMCs were isolated at a quantity of at least 7 million per sample.

The chain couples TRBV12-3 or TRBV12-4 to TRBJ2-7; D gene ambiguous. This receptor was taken from a woman in her forties in good health. Input material: blood. The DNA for the CDR3 is TGTGCCAGCAGTTTAAGCCACAGCTCCTACGAGCAGTACTTC. Amino acid sequence: CASSLSHSSYEQYF.